This is a list of T cell receptor beta chains from one sample in a study of shared clonotypes between healthy human individuals. Some clones are missing from TCRdb's copy, which holds only in-frame ones; the method was immunoSEQ multiplex PCR. The sample has over 1.4 million clones, about 96% seen once. Sequenced material: naive CD4+ T cells sorted from blood. The receptors here all came from a man aged 25 to 40 in good health. CDR3s include the opening cysteine and the closing phenylalanine or tryptophan. The D gene is left open where the match is weak. Rows may omit the clone size; those that give it use once, few, many or a size class.

j_call	clone_size	d_call	cdr3_length	v_call	cdr3_nt	cdr3_aa
TRBJ1-3	-	-	15	TRBV15	TGTGCCACCACGCGAGACCCGACTGCTGGAAACACCATATATTTT	CATTRDPTAGNTIYF
TRBJ2-2	once	-	16	TRBV28	TGTGCCAGCAGTTTAATGATGGAGCGAGCAACCGGGGAGCTGTTTTTT	CASSLMMERATGELFF
TRBJ2-5	-	-	15	TRBV7-9	TGTGCCAGCAGCTCCGGGACGGTGAAAACCCCGACCCAGTACTTC	CASSSGTVKTPTQYF
TRBJ2-1	-	-	14	TRBV6-6	TGTGCCAGCAGCCCCCGGACAGATTACAATGAGCAGTTCTTC	CASSPRTDYNEQFF
TRBJ2-2	-	-	15	TRBV7-2	TGTGCCAGCAGCTTAGGAGTAGCGGTTACCGGGGAGCTGTTTTTT	CASSLGVAVTGELFF
TRBJ2-3	-	-	14	TRBV4-3	TGCGCCAGCAGTTCGACAGGCCCCACAGATACGCAGTATTTT	CASSSTGPTDTQYF
TRBJ1-4	-	-	14	TRBV18	TGTGCCAGCTCACCACTCCAGGGGCGCGAAAAACTGTTTTTT	CASSPLQGREKLFF
TRBJ2-1	-	TRBD2	16	TRBV4-3	TGCGCCAGCAGCCTTTTCGGGACTAGCGGCTACAATGAGCAGTTCTTC	CASSLFGTSGYNEQFF
TRBJ2-1	-	-	17	TRBV4-3	TGCGCCAGCAGCCAAGATCATCGGGGGTTCTCCTACAATGAGCAGTTCTTC	CASSQDHRGFSYNEQFF
TRBJ2-1	-	-	14	TRBV5-1	TGCGCCAGCAGCCCGGGTAGTACCTACAATGAGCAGTTCTTC	CASSPGSTYNEQFF
TRBJ1-2	-	TRBD1	15	TRBV27	TGTGCCAGCAGTTTATCCGGGACAGGGGGCTTTGGCTACACCTTC	CASSLSGTGGFGYTF
TRBJ1-1	-	TRBD1	18	TRBV9	TGTGCCAGCAGCCCCTACCCCTTGGCAGGGGGGATGAACACTGAAGCTTTCTTT	CASSPYPLAGGMNTEAFF
TRBJ2-1	-	TRBD2	14	TRBV29-1	TGCAGCGTGGGCTCCGGGACTACGCCAGGTGAGCAGTTCTTC	CSVGSGTTPGEQFF
TRBJ2-2	once	TRBD1	16	TRBV28	TGTGCCAGCAGCCCAATCGGGGACAGGGGCACCGGGGAGCTGTTTTTT	CASSPIGDRGTGELFF
TRBJ1-1	-	-	12	TRBV19	TGTGCCAGTCAAGAATGGCCCGCTGAAGCTTTCTTT	CASQEWPAEAFF
TRBJ2-3	-	TRBD1	17	TRBV18	TGTGCCAGCTCACCAGTACGACAGGGGGCAGAGCGGGATACGCAGTATTTT	CASSPVRQGAERDTQYF
TRBJ1-4	-	-	16	TRBV5-5	TGTGCCAGCAGCTCCTCCAGGGCTCCGGCTAATGAAAAACTGTTTTTT	CASSSSRAPANEKLFF
TRBJ1-1	-	-	13	TRBV5-5	TGTGCCAGCAGCTTGGCCACCCGGGACGAAGCTTTCTTT	CASSLATRDEAFF
TRBJ1-2	-	TRBD1	13	TRBV28	TGTGCCAGCAAGGCAGGGGGCGACTATGGCTACACCTTC	CASKAGGDYGYTF
TRBJ2-7	-	-	14	TRBV5-1	TGCGCCAGCAGCCCGAGACAGCAACACTACGAGCAGTACTTC	CASSPRQQHYEQYF
TRBJ2-2	-	TRBD2	17	TRBV14	TGTGCCAGCAGCCTTGAGCTAGCGGGAGTAACGGTCGGGGAGCTGTTTTTT	CASSLELAGVTVGELFF
TRBJ2-3	-	-	17	TRBV5-1	TGCGCCAGCAGCCCTCGTGCCGGGGCATCCAACACAGATACGCAGTATTTT	CASSPRAGASNTDTQYF